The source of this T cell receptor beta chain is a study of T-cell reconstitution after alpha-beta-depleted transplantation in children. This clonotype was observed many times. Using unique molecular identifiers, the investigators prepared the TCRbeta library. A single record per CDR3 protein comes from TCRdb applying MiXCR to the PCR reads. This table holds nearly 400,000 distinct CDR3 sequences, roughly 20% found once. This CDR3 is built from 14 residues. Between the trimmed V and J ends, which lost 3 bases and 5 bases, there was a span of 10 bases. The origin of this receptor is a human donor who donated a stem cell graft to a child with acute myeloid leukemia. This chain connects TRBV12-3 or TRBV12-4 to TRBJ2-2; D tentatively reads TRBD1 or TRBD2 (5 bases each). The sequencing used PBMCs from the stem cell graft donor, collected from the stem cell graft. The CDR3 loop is CASSFRGGTGELFF. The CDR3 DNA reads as TGTGCCAGCAGTTTCCGGGGCGGTACCGGGGAGCTGTTTTTT.